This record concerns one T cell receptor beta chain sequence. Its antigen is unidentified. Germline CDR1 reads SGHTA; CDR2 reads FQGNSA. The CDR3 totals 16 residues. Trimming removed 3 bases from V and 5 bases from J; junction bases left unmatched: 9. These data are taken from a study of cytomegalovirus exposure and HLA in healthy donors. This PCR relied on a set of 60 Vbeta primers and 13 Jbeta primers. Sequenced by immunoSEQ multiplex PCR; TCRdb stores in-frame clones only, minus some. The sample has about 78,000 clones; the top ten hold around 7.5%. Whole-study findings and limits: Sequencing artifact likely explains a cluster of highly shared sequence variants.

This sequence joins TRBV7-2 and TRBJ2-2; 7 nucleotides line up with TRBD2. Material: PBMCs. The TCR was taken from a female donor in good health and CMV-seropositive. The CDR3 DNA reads TGTGCCAGCAGCTTGGGGTTGCGGGAGAGAACCGGGGAGCTGTTTTTT. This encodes CASSLGLRERTGELFF.